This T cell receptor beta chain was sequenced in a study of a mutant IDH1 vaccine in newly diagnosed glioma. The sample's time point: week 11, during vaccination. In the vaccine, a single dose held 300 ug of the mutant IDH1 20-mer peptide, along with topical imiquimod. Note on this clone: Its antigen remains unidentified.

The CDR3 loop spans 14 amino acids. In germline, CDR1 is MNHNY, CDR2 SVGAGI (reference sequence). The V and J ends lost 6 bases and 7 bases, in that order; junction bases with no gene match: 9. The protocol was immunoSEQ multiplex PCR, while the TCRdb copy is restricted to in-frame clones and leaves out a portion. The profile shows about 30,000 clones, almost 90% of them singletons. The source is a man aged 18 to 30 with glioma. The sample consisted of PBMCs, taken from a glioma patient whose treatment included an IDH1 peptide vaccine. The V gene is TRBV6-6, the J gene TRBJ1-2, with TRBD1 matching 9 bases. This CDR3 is CASSPPGTGIGYTF. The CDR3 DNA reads TGTGCCAGCAGCCCCCCCGGGACAGGGATTGGCTACACCTTC.